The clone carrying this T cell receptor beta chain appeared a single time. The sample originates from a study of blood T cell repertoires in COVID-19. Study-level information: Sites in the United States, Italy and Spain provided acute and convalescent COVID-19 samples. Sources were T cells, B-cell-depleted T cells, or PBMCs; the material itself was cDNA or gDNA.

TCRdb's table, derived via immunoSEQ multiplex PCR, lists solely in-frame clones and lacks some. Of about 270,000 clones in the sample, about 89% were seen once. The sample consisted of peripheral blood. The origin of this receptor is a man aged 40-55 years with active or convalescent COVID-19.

In DNA, the CDR3 is TGTGCCAGCAGCTCGGGACTAGCGGGGGGGCAGGGGGATACGCAGTATTTT. It codes for CASSSGLAGGQGDTQYF. This rearrangement joins TRBV7-2 to TRBJ2-3; 16 bases are a match to TRBD2. J was trimmed by 6 bases and V by 4 bases; bases with no gene match: 7. The CDR3 runs 17 residues. Germline V gene data show CDR1 as SGHTA and CDR2 as FQGNSA.